These 3 T cell receptor beta chains came from one sample sequenced in a study of cytomegalovirus exposure and HLA in healthy donors. The PCR used 60 Vbeta and 13 Jbeta primers. The method was immunoSEQ multiplex PCR; TCRdb's version includes in-frame clones alone and lacks a portion of them. The sample has 140,000 to 150,000 clones; 79% are singletons. The sample taken for sequencing was PBMCs. These receptors all come from a woman aged 40 to 55 in good health and CMV-seropositive.

This clone was observed a handful of times. This chain uses TRBV5-6 with TRBJ1-2, with no clear D. CDR1 and CDR2 (germline): SGHDT, YYEEEE. The CDR3 is 11 residues long. The ends were cut back, 4 bases at V and 5 bases at J, with 6 bases in the middle. In DNA, the CDR3 is TGTGCCAGCAGCCGCGTTTATGGCTACACCTTC. Translating it yields CASSRVYGYTF.

The chain is built from TRBV6-1 and TRBJ1-1; TRBD1 is a possible D gene (6 bases). The ends were cut back, 4 bases at V and 4 bases at J, with 19 bases in the middle. Germline V CDR1 and CDR2: MNHNS, SASEGT. The CDR3 is made up of 16 amino acids. DNA for the CDR3: TGTGCCAGCAGTGCCTTATTACGGGGGGCGGTCACTGAAGCTTTCTTT. Translated, it gives CASSALLRGAVTEAFF.

V usage is TRBV5-1 and J usage is TRBJ2-5, with 7 bases aligning to TRBD2. Per germline, CDR1 SGHRS and CDR2 YFSETQ. The V gene end was trimmed by 3 bases and the J gene end by 11 bases; junction bases not matched to a gene: 16. The CDR3 is 15 residues long. The CDR3 DNA is TGCGCCAGCAGCTGGGGGGGGAGCGGGGTAAGAGAGCAGTACTTC. Its protein product is CASSWGGSGVREQYF. Based on the CDR3 plus reference TRBV5-1 and TRBJ2-5, the full variable domain is KAGVTQTPRYLIKTRGQQVTLSCSPISGHRSVSWYQQTPGQGLQFLFEYFSETQRNKGNFPGRFSGRQFSNSRSEMNVSTLELGDSALYLCASSWGGSGVREQYFGPGTRLLVL.